This T cell receptor (beta chain) was captured by sequencing in a study of blood T cell repertoires in COVID-19 (dated by TCRdb to about 2020). Study-wide context: Samples from collaborators originated in the United States, Italy and Spain and spanned both the acute and convalescent phases of COVID-19. Deeply sampled blood TCRbeta repertoires from subjects exposed to, actively infected with, or recovered from COVID-19 were included in the dataset. The repertoires were released in a freely available public database intended as a resource for research on the immune response to SARS-CoV-2. The samples were drawn from two sources: the first 160 participants of the ongoing ImmuneRACE study, and about 1,300 subjects contributed by 6 global collaborators. The sample metadata nearly always contained a de-identified subject ID, COVID-19 status, age in years and sex. The material from the prospective study consisted of cDNA or gDNA derived from T cells, B-cell-depleted T cells, or PBMCs. HLA class I and class II types, where available, came from metadata supplied by the sample provider rather than from assay-based typing. Broad study findings and their caveats: The quantity of clinical and demographic metadata differed by source and by participant and was supplied without curation.

Participants in the prospective study were enrolled through a virtual design, were aged about 18 to 90 years, and lived in fewer than 30 United States geographic areas. In the prospective study, cohorts were assigned on the basis of participant-reported clinical history obtained from a screening survey and a study questionnaire. In the prospective study, whole blood, serum and a nasopharyngeal or oropharyngeal swab were collected from each participant by mobile phlebotomists. Participants in the prospective study had the option to provide additional blood draws and questionnaires over a roughly 2-month period. Blood samples from the prospective study were shipped frozen or at room temperature prior to DNA extraction. This clone was detected once. Its antigen remains undetermined. No clone much larger than this one lies a single base away; base qualities are absent. The immunoSEQ Assay, a bias-controlled multiplex PCR, was used to amplify TCRbeta CDR3 regions from genomic DNA. Concerning the study's data processing: Within the assay, amplification of reference gene primers was used to estimate how many nucleated cells each sample contained. Sequence reads were collapsed and filtered to measure the absolute abundance of every unique TCRbeta CDR3 rearrangement. For each sample, productive Simpson clonality was calculated as the square root of Simpson's diversity index across productive rearrangements. This is the immuneACCESS table as TCRdb keeps it, with only in-frame sequences that have V and J called. A part of the clones is gone; compared with another copy, unresolved V genes explain less than half, and the rest is unexplained. V and J calls and clone size are copied from that table; D and trimming were computed from the DNA. The sample data list some 140,000 clones, and less than 90% of these were observed just once. The biggest ten clones account for under 7% of the sample.

The germline V gene provides CDR1 MGHRA and CDR2 YSYEKL. V lost 1 base and J lost 8 bases, and the count of bases not matched to a germline gene is 5. From cysteine to phenylalanine, the CDR3 is 14 amino acids long. This entry keeps only the CDR3 DNA: 42 bases, framed from base 1. The receptor chain draws on TRBV4-1 and TRBJ2-1; TRBD2 fits 7 bases in the junction. The specimen was PBMCs or T cells enriched from blood (not recorded which). The origin of this receptor is a middle-aged man with acute COVID-19. Here the CDR3 is given as CASSQGGLDDEQFF. The base sequence is TGCGCCAGCAGCCAAGGCGGACTAGACGATGAGCAGTTCTTC.